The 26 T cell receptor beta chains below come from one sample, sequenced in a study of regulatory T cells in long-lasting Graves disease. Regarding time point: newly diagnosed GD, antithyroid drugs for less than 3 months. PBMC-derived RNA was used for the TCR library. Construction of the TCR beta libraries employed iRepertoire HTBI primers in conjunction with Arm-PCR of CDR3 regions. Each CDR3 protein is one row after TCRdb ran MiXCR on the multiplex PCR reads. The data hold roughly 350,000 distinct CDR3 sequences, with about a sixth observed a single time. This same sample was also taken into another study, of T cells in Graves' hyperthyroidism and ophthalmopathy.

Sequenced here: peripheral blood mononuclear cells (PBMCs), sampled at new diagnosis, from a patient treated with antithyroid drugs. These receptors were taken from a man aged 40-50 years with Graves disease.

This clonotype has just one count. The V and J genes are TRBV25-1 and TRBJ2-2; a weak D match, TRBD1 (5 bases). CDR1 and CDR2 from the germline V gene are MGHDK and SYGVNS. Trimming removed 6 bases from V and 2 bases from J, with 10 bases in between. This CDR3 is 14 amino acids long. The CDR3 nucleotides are TGTGCCAGCAGCCCGACAGTAAACACCGGGGAGCTGTTTTTT. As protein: CASSPTVNTGELFF.

CDR3 sequence: CASSFAEQFF. CDR3 sequence (DNA): TGTGCCAGCAGCTTCGCTGAGCAGTTCTTC. V gene TRBV7-9 combines with J gene TRBJ2-1; D is unresolved. V gave up 3 bases and J gave up 9 bases, with 3 bases separating them. Germline V gene lookup returns CDR1 SEHNR and CDR2 FQNEAQ (reference sequence). CDR3 length: 10 residues.

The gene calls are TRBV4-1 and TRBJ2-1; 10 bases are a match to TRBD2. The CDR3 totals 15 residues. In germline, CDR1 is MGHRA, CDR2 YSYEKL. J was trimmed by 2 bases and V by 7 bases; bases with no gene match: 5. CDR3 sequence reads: CASTPSGGTYNEQFF. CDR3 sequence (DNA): TGCGCCAGCACTCCTAGCGGGGGAACCTACAATGAGCAGTTCTTC.

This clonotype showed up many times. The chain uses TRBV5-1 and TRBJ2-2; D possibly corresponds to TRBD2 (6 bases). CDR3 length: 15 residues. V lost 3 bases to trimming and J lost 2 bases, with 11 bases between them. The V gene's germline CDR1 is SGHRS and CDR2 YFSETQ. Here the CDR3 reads CASSWEAYNTGELFF. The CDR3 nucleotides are TGCGCCAGCAGCTGGGAGGCGTACAACACCGGGGAGCTGTTTTTT.

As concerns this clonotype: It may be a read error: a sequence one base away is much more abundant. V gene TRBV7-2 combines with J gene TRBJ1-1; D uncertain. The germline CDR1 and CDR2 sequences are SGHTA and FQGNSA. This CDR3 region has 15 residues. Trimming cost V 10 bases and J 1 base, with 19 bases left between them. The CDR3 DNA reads TGTGCCAACACCCCCACACCGGGCTGGAACACTGAAGCTTTCTTT. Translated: CANTPTPGWNTEAFF.

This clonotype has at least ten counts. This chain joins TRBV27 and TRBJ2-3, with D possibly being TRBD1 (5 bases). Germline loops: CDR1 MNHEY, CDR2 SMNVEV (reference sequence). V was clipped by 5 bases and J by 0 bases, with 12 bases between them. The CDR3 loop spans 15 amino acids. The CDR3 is CASSGAQSSTDTQYF. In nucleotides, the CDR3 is TGTGCCAGCAGTGGGGCCCAGTCTAGCACAGATACGCAGTATTTT.

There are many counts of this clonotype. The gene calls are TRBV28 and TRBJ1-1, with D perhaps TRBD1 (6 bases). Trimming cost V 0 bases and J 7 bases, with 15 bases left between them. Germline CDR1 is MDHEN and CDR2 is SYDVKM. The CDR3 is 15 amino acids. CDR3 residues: CASSLWGGAAGEAFF. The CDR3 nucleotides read TGTGCCAGCAGTTTATGGGGGGGCGCGGCGGGTGAAGCTTTCTTT.

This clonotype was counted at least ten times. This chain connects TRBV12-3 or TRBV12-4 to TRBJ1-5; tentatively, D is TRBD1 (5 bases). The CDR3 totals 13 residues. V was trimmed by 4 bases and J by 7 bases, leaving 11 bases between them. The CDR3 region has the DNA TGTGCCAGCAGTTCACTAGACAGACAGCCCCAGCATTTT. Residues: CASSSLDRQPQHF.

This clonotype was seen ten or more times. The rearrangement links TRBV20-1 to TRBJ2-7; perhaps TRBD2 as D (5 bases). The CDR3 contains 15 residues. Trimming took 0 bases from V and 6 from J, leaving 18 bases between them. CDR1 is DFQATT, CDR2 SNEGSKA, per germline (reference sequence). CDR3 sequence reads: CSAREYGWELGEQYF. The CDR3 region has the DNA TGCAGTGCTAGAGAGTACGGGTGGGAGTTGGGCGAGCAGTACTTC.

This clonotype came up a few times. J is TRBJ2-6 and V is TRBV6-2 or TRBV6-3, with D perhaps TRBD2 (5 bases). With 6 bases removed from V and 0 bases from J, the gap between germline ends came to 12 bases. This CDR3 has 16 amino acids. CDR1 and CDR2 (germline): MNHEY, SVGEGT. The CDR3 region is CASRPRGFSGANVLTF. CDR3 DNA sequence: TGTGCCAGCAGGCCTCGGGGATTCTCTGGGGCCAACGTCCTGACTTTC.

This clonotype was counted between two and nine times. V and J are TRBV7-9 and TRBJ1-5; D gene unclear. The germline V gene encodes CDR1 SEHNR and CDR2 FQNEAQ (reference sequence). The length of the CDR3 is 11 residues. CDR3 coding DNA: TGTGCTGGCGCGGGGAATCAGCCCCAGCATTTT. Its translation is CAGAGNQPQHF.

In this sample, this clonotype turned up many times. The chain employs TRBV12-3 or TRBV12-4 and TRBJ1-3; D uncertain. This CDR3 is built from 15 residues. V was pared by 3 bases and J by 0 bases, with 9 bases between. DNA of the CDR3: TGTGCCAGCAGTTTGGGCACCAACTCTGGAAACACCATATATTTT. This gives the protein CASSLGTNSGNTIYF.

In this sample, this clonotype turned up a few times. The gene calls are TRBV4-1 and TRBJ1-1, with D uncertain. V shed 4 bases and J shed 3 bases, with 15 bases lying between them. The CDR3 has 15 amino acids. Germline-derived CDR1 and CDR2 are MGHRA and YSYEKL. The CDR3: CASSLAERVDTEAFF. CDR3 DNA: TGCGCCAGCAGCCTAGCGGAGAGAGTGGACACTGAAGCTTTCTTT.

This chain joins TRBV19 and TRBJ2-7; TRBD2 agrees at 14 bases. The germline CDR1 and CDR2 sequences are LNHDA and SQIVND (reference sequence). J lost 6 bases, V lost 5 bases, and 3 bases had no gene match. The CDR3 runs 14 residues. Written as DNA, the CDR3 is TGTGCCAGTAGTCCCGGGACTAGCGGGGGCGAGCAGTACTTC. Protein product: CASSPGTSGGEQYF.

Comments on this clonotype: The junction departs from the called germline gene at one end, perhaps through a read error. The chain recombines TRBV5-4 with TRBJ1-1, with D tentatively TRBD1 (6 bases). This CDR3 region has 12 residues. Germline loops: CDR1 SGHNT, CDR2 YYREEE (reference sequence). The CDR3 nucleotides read TGTGTCAGCAGAACCCCCGGGACAGAAGCTTTCTTT. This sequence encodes CVSRTPGTEAFF.

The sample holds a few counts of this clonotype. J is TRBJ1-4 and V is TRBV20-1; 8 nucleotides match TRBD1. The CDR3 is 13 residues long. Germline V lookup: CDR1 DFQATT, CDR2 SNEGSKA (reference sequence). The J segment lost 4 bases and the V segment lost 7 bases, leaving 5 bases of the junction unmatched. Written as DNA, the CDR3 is TGCAGTGTCTGGACAGGGATTAATGAAAAACTGTTTTTT. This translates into CSVWTGINEKLFF.

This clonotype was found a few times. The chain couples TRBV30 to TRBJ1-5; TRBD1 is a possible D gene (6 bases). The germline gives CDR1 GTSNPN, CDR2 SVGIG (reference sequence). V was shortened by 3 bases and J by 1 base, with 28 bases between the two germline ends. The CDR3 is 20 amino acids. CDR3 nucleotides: TGTGCCTGGAGCCCTGCCCTCCACAGGGCTGGGGATTGGAGCAATCAGCCCCAGCATTTT. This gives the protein CAWSPALHRAGDWSNQPQHF.

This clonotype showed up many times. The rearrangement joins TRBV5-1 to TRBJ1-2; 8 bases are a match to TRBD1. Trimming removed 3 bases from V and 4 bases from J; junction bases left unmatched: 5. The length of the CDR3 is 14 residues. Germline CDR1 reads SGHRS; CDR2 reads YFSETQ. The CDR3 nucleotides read TGCGCCAGCAGCTGGGGAACAGGGGGCTATGGCTACACCTTC. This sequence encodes CASSWGTGGYGYTF.

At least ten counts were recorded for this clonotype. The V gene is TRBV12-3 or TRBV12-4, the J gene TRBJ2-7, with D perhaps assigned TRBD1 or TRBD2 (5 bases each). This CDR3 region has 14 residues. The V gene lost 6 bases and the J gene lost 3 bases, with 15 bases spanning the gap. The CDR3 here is CASRDGAGIYEQYF. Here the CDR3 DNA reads TGTGCCAGCAGGGACGGGGCCGGGATCTACGAGCAGTACTTC.

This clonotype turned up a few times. The CDR3: CASSSNGGRFNEQFF. DNA for the CDR3: TGTGCCAGCAGTTCCAACGGGGGGCGGTTCAATGAGCAGTTCTTC. The rearrangement links TRBV28 to TRBJ2-1; TRBD2 is a possible D gene (7 bases). Germline V gene lookup returns CDR1 MDHEN and CDR2 SYDVKM. V was trimmed by 4 bases and J by 6 bases, leaving 16 bases between them. This CDR3 spans 15 amino acids.

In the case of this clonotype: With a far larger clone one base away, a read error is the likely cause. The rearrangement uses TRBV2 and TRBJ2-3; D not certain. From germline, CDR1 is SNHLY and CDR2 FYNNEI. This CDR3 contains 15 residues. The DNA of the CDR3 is TGTGCCAGCAGTGAAGCTAAAAATCTTGGCACTGAAGCTCTCTTT. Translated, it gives CASSEAKNLGTEALF. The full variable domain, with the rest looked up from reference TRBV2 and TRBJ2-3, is EPEVTQTPSHQVTQMGQEVILRCVPISNHLYFYWYRQILGQKVEFLVSFYNNEISEKSEIFDDQFSVERPDGSNFTLKIRSTKLEDSAMYFCASSEAKNLGTEALFGPGTRLTVL.

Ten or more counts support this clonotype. The CDR3 region is CAISAGRTSANEQFF. Here the CDR3 DNA reads TGTGCCATCAGTGCAGGGAGAACCTCGGCCAATGAGCAGTTCTTC. This rearrangement joins TRBV10-3 to TRBJ2-1; D might be TRBD1 or TRBD2, each matching 5 bases. Germline lookup yields CDR1 ENHRY and CDR2 SYGVKD. V lost 4 bases to trimming and J lost 6 bases, with 16 bases between them. The CDR3 is made up of 15 amino acids.

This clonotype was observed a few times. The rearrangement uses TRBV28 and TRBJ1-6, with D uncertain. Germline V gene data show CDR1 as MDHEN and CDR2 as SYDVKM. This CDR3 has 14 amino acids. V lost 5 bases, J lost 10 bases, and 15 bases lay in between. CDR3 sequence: CASSTTVPDSPLHF. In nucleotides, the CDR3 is TGTGCCAGCAGTACAACAGTGCCAGACTCACCCCTCCACTTT.

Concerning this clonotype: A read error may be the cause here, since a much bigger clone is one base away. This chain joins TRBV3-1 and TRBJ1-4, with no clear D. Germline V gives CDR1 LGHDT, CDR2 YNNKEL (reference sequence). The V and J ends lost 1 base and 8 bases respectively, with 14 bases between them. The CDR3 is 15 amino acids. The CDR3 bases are TGTGCCAGCAGCCAAGCCTGGGGTGTTGGAGAAAAACTGTTTTTT. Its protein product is CASSQAWGVGEKLFF.

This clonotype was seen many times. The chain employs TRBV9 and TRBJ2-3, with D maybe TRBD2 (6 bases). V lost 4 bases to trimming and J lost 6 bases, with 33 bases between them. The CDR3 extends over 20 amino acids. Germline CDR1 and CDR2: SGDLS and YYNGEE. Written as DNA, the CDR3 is TGTGCCAGCAGCAGTAGGGTAGCTAGCGCAGAGCTATACGGAGACGATACGCAGTATTTT. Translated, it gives CASSSRVASAELYGDDTQYF.

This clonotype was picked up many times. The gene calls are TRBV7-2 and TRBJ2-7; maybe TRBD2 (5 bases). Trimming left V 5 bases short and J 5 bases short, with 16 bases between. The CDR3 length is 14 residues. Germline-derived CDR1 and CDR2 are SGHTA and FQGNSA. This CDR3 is CASSLGNGKDEQYF. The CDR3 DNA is TGTGCCAGCAGCCTCGGAAACGGGAAGGACGAGCAGTACTTC.